This TCR beta chain came from a study of T-cell reconstitution after alpha-beta-depleted transplantation in children. Trimming stripped 5 bases from V and 0 bases from J, with 14 bases between. The CDR3 consists of 16 residues. It was with unique molecular identifiers that the TCRbeta library was prepared. TCRdb reanalysed the PCR reads using MiXCR and keeps one entry per CDR3 protein. Found here are roughly 500,000 distinct CDR3 sequences, 15% to 20% of them singletons; the top ten hold 3% to 4%. This specimen was PBMCs from the stem cell graft donor, taken from the stem cell graft. The origin of this receptor is a human donor who donated a stem cell graft to a child with acute lymphoblastic leukemia. This sequence joins TRBV12-3 or TRBV12-4 and TRBJ2-1, with D possibly TRBD2 on 5 matching bases. The CDR3 here is CASSPARGSSYNEQFF. CDR3 nucleotides: TGTGCCAGCAGTCCAGCACGGGGAAGCTCCTACAATGAGCAGTTCTTC.